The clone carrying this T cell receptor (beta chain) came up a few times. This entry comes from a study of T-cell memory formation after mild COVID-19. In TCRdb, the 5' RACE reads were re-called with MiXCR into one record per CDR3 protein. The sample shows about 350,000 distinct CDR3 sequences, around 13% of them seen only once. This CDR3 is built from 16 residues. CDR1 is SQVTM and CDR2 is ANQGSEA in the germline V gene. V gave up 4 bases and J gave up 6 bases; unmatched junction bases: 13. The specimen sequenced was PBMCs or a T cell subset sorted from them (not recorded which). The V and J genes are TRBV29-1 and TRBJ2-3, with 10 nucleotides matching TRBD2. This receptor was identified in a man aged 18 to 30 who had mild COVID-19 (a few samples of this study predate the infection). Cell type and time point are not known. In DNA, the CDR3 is TGCAGCGTTGCGGTCGGCCTAGCGGGGGCTGGGGATACGCAGTATTTT. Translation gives CSVAVGLAGAGDTQYF.